This TCR beta chain comes out of a study of T cells in localized non-small cell lung cancer. Some clones are missing from TCRdb's copy, which holds only in-frame ones; the method was immunoSEQ multiplex PCR. This sample has some 6,700 clones; over 14% occur once, and the top ten carry about 5%. The V and J ends lost 7 bases and 1 base, in that order; junction bases with no gene match: 3. This CDR3 is built from 14 residues. From germline, CDR1 is SGHRS and CDR2 YFSETQ. This clone was seen only a few times. The sequence came from a male donor at least 60 years old with stage II squamous cell lung carcinoma. The sample was normal lung tissue next to the tumor, taken before any cancer treatment. The chain carries TRBV5-1 and TRBJ2-1; 9 bases are a match to TRBD1. The CDR3 region is CASGQGMSYNEQFF. DNA for the CDR3: TGCGCCAGCGGACAGGGGATGTCCTACAATGAGCAGTTCTTC.